This T cell receptor (beta chain) is drawn from a study of vaccination and CD4 T cells after COVID-19. Germline CDR1 LNHDA, CDR2 SQIVND (reference sequence). This CDR3 is 16 amino acids long. Trimming left V 6 bases short and J 3 bases short, with 20 bases between. Treatment described: roughly ten-day PBMC culture with coronavirus spike peptide pools or control peptides (ViraFEST assay). The unexposed donor gave CD4+ T cells before the COVID-19 pandemic (2011-2018). Cultured CD4+ T cell DNA was sequenced using the Oncomine TCR Beta short-read assay. TCRdb re-called the PCR reads with MiXCR, one entry per CDR3 protein. The repertoire holds about 7,400 distinct CDR3 sequences, with approximately 40% as singletons. This clonotype was seen more than once but under ten times. Antigen unknown.

Input material: CD4+ T cells from blood, cultured in vitro. The chain couples TRBV19 to TRBJ1-1, with D perhaps matching TRBD1 (5 bases). This clonotype was sampled from a human donor in good health. The CDR3 DNA is TGTGCCAGTAGCGCAACCTGGGGGTCGATTTACACTGAAGCTTTCTTT. Amino acids: CASSATWGSIYTEAFF.